The 28 T cell receptor beta chains presented below share a single source sample, sequenced in a study of blood T cell repertoires in COVID-19. Using immunoSEQ multiplex PCR, the repertoire was profiled, and TCRdb retains in-frame clones only, with some absent. The sample contains more than 200,000 clones, under 90% of which appear only once. Sequencing used peripheral blood. The receptors derive from an elderly woman with COVID-19, enrolled during active disease.

This clone was seen just once. This chain uses TRBV18 with TRBJ2-2, with 10 bases matching TRBD2. This CDR3 is 17 amino acids long. V was clipped by 2 bases and J by 0 bases; unmatched bases: 3. The germline V gene encodes CDR1 KGHSH and CDR2 LQKENI. CDR3 residues: CASSPRTSGPNTGELFF. In DNA, the CDR3 is TGTGCCAGCTCACCAAGGACTAGCGGTCCGAACACCGGGGAGCTGTTTTTT.

The chain carries TRBV27 and TRBJ2-1; possible D gene TRBD2, 7 bases. Germline CDR1 and CDR2: MNHEY and SMNVEV (reference sequence). V was clipped by 3 bases and J by 10 bases, with 22 bases between them. The CDR3 contains 16 residues. DNA of the CDR3: TGTGCCAGCAGTTTCACCCCGGGGGGCCCCCAGGGGGAGCAGTTCTTC. Protein sequence: CASSFTPGGPQGEQFF.

The table lists this clone with a few counts. The chain links TRBV30 to TRBJ1-1, with no clear D. CDR3 length equals 13 residues. Germline-derived CDR1 and CDR2 are GTSNPN and SVGIG (reference sequence). The V end lost 0 bases, the J end lost 1 base, and 6 bases lay between the germline ends. CDR3 nucleotide sequence: TGTGCCTGGAGTGTGAACACGAACACTGAAGCTTTCTTT. Amino acid sequence: CAWSVNTNTEAFF.

The chain recombines TRBV10-3 with TRBJ2-7; the D is unclear. Per the germline V gene, CDR1 is ENHRY and CDR2 is SYGVKD. V was trimmed by 5 bases and J by 0 bases, leaving 11 bases between them. The CDR3 length is 14 residues. The CDR3 DNA sequence: TGTGCCATCAGTCCCCCGACGGGCTCCTACGAGCAGTACTTC. Protein product: CAISPPTGSYEQYF.

This clone was picked up one time. The chain recombines TRBV23-1 with TRBJ2-7, with D possibly matching TRBD2 (6 bases). TRBV23-1 is an open reading frame whose function is uncertain. The CDR3 length is 12 residues. The CDR3 loop reads CASSQRVAERYV. CDR3 nucleotide sequence: TGCGCCAGCAGTCAGAGGGTAGCGGAGCGGTACGTC.

The rearrangement uses TRBV10-3 and TRBJ2-1; 7 positions agree with TRBD2. This CDR3 is built from 15 residues. V lost 3 bases, J lost 6 bases, and 8 bases stayed unmatched. CDR1 is ENHRY, CDR2 SYGVKD, per germline. The CDR3 nucleotides read TGTGCCATCAGTGAAGGCCTAGCGGATCCCAATGAGCAGTTCTTC. This codes for CAISEGLADPNEQFF.

This clone has just one count. This chain joins TRBV18 and TRBJ2-5, with D uncertain. V lost 0 bases, J lost 5 bases, and 4 bases lay in between. The CDR3 is 12 amino acids. Germline loops: CDR1 KGHSH, CDR2 LQKENI. The chain's CDR3 is CASSPPEETQYF. In nucleotides, the CDR3 is TGTGCCAGCTCACCACCGGAGGAGACCCAGTACTTC.

This chain uses TRBV3-1 (or the pseudogene TRBV3-2) with TRBJ2-4; 7 positions match TRBD1. The J segment lost 5 bases and the V segment lost 1 base, leaving 5 bases of the junction unmatched. The CDR3 runs 15 residues. Germline assignment: CDR1 LGHDT and CDR2 YNNKEL (reference sequence). This chain's CDR3 is CASSQGAQGENIQYF. The CDR3, as DNA: TGTGCCAGCAGCCAAGGGGCCCAGGGGGAAAACATTCAGTACTTC.

This chain connects TRBV29-1 to TRBJ2-5; TRBD1 agrees at 9 bases. Germline V gene sequence: CDR1 SQVTM, CDR2 ANQGSEA. V was pared by 8 bases and J by 4 bases, with 8 bases of the junction left unmatched. The CDR3 length is 13 residues. CDR3 nucleotide sequence: TGCAGCATCGGACAGGGGCTCCCAGAGACCCAGTACTTC. Its protein product is CSIGQGLPETQYF.

Here the CDR3 DNA reads TGTGCCAGCAGCCGACTGCGGGGCTACACCTTC. Translated, it gives CASSRLRGYTF. This chain joins TRBV28 and TRBJ1-2, with D unresolved. Trimming removed 6 bases at V and 8 bases at J, with 10 bases between. The CDR3 runs 11 residues. From germline, CDR1 is MDHEN and CDR2 SYDVKM.

This sequence joins TRBV5-1 and TRBJ2-5; 8 nucleotides match TRBD2. Trimming removed 0 bases from V and 1 base from J; junction bases left unmatched: 5. Germline CDR1 SGHRS, CDR2 YFSETQ. CDR3 length: 16 amino acids. CDR3 in amino acids: CASSLVAGGGQETQYF. The CDR3 nucleotides read TGCGCCAGCAGCTTGGTGGCCGGGGGGGGCCAAGAGACCCAGTACTTC.

A single count supports this clone. CDR3: CASSRGQANTGELFF. CDR3 coding DNA: TGTGCCAGCAGCCGTGGACAGGCGAACACCGGGGAGCTGTTTTTT. The chain uses TRBV5-8 and TRBJ2-2; 7 nucleotides match TRBD1. V shed 4 bases and J 0 bases; nucleotides not matched to a gene: 3. Germline CDR1 SGHTS, CDR2 YDEGEE. This CDR3 has 15 amino acids.

The chain has TRBV19 and TRBJ1-1; 9 bases fit TRBD1. V lost 2 bases and J lost 0; bases outside the gene matches: 16. The germline gives CDR1 LNHDA, CDR2 SQIVND (reference sequence). CDR3 length equals 20 residues. This chain's CDR3 is CASSIRGKQGAGVMNTEAFF. DNA of the CDR3: TGTGCCAGTAGTATAAGGGGAAAACAGGGGGCGGGCGTCATGAACACTGAAGCTTTCTTT.

The chain is built from TRBV29-1 and TRBJ2-1; 10 positions agree with TRBD2. CDR1 SQVTM and CDR2 ANQGSEA come from the germline V gene. This CDR3 has 13 residues. V was clipped by 6 bases and J by 9 bases; unmatched bases: 8. The CDR3 here is CSVASGGAGEQFF. In DNA, the CDR3 is TGCAGCGTCGCAAGCGGGGGGGCAGGTGAGCAGTTCTTC.

This clone showed up just a few times. CDR3 loop: CASSQEVLAGRTGELFF. The CDR3 DNA is TGTGCCAGCAGCCAAGAGGTCCTAGCGGGGCGCACCGGGGAGCTGTTTTTT. This chain uses TRBV4-2 with TRBJ2-2; TRBD2 agrees at 9 bases. V gave up 0 bases and J gave up 4 bases; unmatched junction bases: 6. CDR3 length: 17 residues. Germline CDR1 is LGHNA and CDR2 is YNFKEQ.

This clone came up once. The V and J genes are TRBV19 and TRBJ2-3, with 8 bases identical to TRBD2. CDR3 size: 16 residues. V lost 0 bases, J lost 6 bases, and 8 bases stayed unmatched. Germline V gives CDR1 LNHDA, CDR2 SQIVND (reference sequence). The CDR3 region has the DNA TGTGCCAGTAGTATAGAGACGGGGGGGCCGGTGGATACGCAGTATTTT. Its protein product is CASSIETGGPVDTQYF.

The chain couples TRBV2 to TRBJ2-1; D might be TRBD2 (5 bases). Trimming took 6 bases from V and 0 from J, leaving 18 bases between them. Germline-derived CDR1 and CDR2 are SNHLY and FYNNEI. The CDR3 length is 17 residues. Here the CDR3 reads CASSAGSSRSSYNEQFF. In DNA, the CDR3 is TGTGCCAGCAGCGCCGGGTCTAGCAGGAGCTCCTACAATGAGCAGTTCTTC.

This chain uses TRBV19 with TRBJ1-1; 10 bases map to TRBD1. Trimming removed 6 bases from V and 1 base from J; junction bases left unmatched: 2. Germline CDR1 reads LNHDA; CDR2 reads SQIVND (reference sequence). The CDR3 loop spans 14 amino acids. The CDR3 here is CASRRDRGNTEAFF. The CDR3, as DNA: TGTGCCAGTAGACGGGACAGGGGGAACACTGAAGCTTTCTTT.

V and J are TRBV5-5 and TRBJ2-3; 7 nucleotides line up with TRBD2. The CDR3 has 15 residues. The germline gives CDR1 SGHKS, CDR2 YYEKEE (reference sequence). After removal of 1 base from V and 2 bases from J, the junction contained 4 bases not matched to a gene. This CDR3 reads CASSLRAGVTDTQYF. Here the CDR3 DNA reads TGTGCCAGCAGCTTGAGGGCGGGGGTCACAGATACGCAGTATTTT.

The chain has TRBV28 and TRBJ2-4; weak D call: TRBD1 (7 bases). The V end was cut by 3 bases, the J end by 7 bases, with 16 bases between. Germline CDR1 reads MDHEN; CDR2 reads SYDVKM. The CDR3 contains 15 residues. The CDR3 sequence: CASSLGGSRGNIQYF. Written as DNA, the CDR3 is TGTGCCAGCAGTTTGGGAGGTTCCAGGGGGAACATTCAGTACTTC.

This chain joins TRBV28 and TRBJ1-5, with D possibly TRBD1 on 5 matching bases. The V gene lost 9 bases and the J gene lost 0 bases, with 15 bases spanning the gap. CDR1 and CDR2 from the germline V gene are MDHEN and SYDVKM. CDR3 size: 15 residues. The CDR3 here is CARGKKRGSNQPQHF. The CDR3 DNA is TGTGCCAGGGGAAAAAAAAGGGGTAGCAATCAGCCCCAGCATTTT.

The DNA for the CDR3 is TGTGCCAGTAGTATAGCGAACAGCTATGGCTACACCTTC. It translates to CASSIANSYGYTF. J is TRBJ1-2 and V is TRBV19, with D hard to call. With 1 base removed from V and 4 bases from J, the gap between germline ends came to 7 bases. The CDR3 sequence is 13 residues long. Germline assignment: CDR1 LNHDA and CDR2 SQIVND (reference sequence).

V and J are TRBV29-1 and TRBJ1-2; D perhaps matches TRBD1 (5 bases). The V gene's germline CDR1 is SQVTM and CDR2 ANQGSEA. The CDR3 is 14 amino acids. Trimming left V 0 bases short and J 7 bases short, with 15 bases between. The CDR3 DNA follows: TGCAGCGTTGAAGACAGGGCTGTCAGGGTTGGCTACACCTTC. This gives the protein CSVEDRAVRVGYTF.

This clone was recorded only once. The rearrangement links TRBV11-2 to TRBJ2-5; 7 positions match TRBD2. The CDR3 covers 17 residues. The junction had 14 bases not matched to a gene; V was cut back by 2 bases and J by 5 bases. The germline gives CDR1 SGHAT, CDR2 FQNNGV. In DNA, the CDR3 is TGTGCCAGCAGCTTACAGCGCGCGGCTAGCGGAATGGAGACCCAGTACTTC. It encodes CASSLQRAASGMETQYF.

V and J are TRBV7-3 and TRBJ2-1, with 10 bases that match TRBD2. Germline loops: CDR1 SGHTA, CDR2 FQGTGA. V was clipped by 6 bases and J by 8 bases; unmatched bases: 10. The CDR3 is 15 amino acids. The CDR3: CASSSSGGPLYEQFF. The DNA of the CDR3 is TGTGCCAGCAGTTCTAGCGGGGGCCCCCTCTATGAGCAGTTCTTC.

This clone was recorded once. The chain has TRBV6-6 and TRBJ1-2; D is possibly TRBD1 (6 bases). V lost 6 bases and J 0 bases, leaving 17 bases between the germline ends. The length of the CDR3 is 16 residues. Per the germline V gene, CDR1 is MNHNY and CDR2 is SVGAGI (reference sequence). The CDR3: CASRLQGAPSNYGYTF. The CDR3 bases are TGTGCCAGCAGACTACAGGGCGCCCCATCTAACTATGGCTACACCTTC.

The chain links TRBV2 to TRBJ1-1; D is perhaps TRBD1 (5 bases). Germline V gene lookup returns CDR1 SNHLY and CDR2 FYNNEI. The CDR3 consists of 13 residues. V lost 6 bases, J lost 4 bases, and 12 bases lay in between. The CDR3 loop reads CASSRGEITEAFF. The CDR3 DNA sequence: TGTGCCAGCAGCCGGGGGGAGATCACTGAAGCTTTCTTT.

This chain links TRBV6-2 or TRBV6-3 with TRBJ2-1; D remains ambiguous. The CDR3 loop spans 12 amino acids. The V end was cut by 0 bases, the J end by 10 bases, with 7 bases between. CDR1 is MNHEY, CDR2 SVGEGT, per germline. CDR3 in amino acids: CASSYSGLEQFF. The CDR3 region has the DNA TGTGCCAGCAGTTACTCGGGCCTCGAGCAGTTCTTC.